This record looks at one T cell receptor beta chain sequence and its context. The antigen remains undetermined. This record comes from a study of OX40 agonist ivuxolimab in advanced cancers. Study summary: The study enrolled dose-escalation patients with hepatocellular carcinoma, melanoma, renal cell or head and neck cancer. Of the participants, around 43% had some prior anti-PD-1, anti-PD-L1 or anti-CTLA-4 therapy, which was allowed. Study-wide results and limits: The antigen specificity of the peripheral T cells (those that were expanded) was not determined. Nonresponders, in some cases, also had low normalized T-cell clonal expansion.

Sequencing was performed with immunoSEQ multiplex PCR; in TCRdb, only in-frame clones are kept and a portion is missing. The sample includes over 9,000 clones, 75% to 90% of them seen just once. V lost 7 bases and J lost 6; bases outside the gene matches: 4. This CDR3 region has 12 residues. Germline-derived CDR1 and CDR2 are SNHLY and FYNNEI. The receptor's source is an adult with an advanced solid tumor such as melanoma, head and neck, liver or kidney cancer. This sequence joins TRBV2 and TRBJ2-7, with 9 bases matching TRBD1. This specimen consisted of CD4+ or CD8+ T cells sorted from blood, obtained in a trial of the OX40 agonist ivuxolimab. The CDR3 bases are TGTGCCAGCAATGGACAGGGGACCGAGCAGTACTTC. Amino acid sequence: CASNGQGTEQYF.